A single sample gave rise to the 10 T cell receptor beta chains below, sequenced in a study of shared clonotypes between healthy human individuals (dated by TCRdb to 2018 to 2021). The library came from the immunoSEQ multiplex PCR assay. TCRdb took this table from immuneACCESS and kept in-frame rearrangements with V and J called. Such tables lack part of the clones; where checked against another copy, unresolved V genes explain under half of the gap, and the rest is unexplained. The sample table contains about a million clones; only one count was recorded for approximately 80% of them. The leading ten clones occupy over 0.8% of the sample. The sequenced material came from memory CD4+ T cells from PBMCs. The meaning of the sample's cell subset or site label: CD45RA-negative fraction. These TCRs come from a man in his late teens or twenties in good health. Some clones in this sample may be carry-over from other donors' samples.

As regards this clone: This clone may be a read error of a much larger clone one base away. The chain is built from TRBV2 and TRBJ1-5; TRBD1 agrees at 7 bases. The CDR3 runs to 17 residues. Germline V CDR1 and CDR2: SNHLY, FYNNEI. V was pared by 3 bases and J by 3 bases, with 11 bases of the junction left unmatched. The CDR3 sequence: CASSDPRGREVNQPQHF. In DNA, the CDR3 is TGTGCCAGCAGTGACCCCAGGGGGAGGGAAGTCAATCAGCCCCAGCATTTT.

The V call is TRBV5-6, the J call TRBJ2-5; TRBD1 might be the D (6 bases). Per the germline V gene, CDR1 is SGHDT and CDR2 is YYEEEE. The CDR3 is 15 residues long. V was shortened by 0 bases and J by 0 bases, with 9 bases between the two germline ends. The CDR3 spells CASSLGTDNQETQYF. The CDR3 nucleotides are TGTGCCAGCAGCTTGGGGACAGACAACCAAGAGACCCAGTACTTC.

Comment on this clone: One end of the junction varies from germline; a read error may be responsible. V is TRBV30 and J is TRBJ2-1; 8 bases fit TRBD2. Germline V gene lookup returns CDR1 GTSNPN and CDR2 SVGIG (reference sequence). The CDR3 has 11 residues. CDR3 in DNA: TGTGCCTGGAGGTTTTCGGGAGGGCCTATCTTC. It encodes CAWRFSGGPIF.

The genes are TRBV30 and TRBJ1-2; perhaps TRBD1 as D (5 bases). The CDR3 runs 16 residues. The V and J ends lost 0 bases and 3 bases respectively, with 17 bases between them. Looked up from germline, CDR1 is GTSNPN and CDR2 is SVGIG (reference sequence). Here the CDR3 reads CAWSVNQRGTHYGYTF. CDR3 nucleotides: TGTGCCTGGAGTGTCAACCAACGGGGGACTCACTATGGCTACACCTTC. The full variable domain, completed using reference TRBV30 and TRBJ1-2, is SQTIHQWPATLVQPVGSPLSLECTVEGTSNPNLYWYRQAAGRGLQLLFYSVGIGQISSEVPQNLSASRPQDRQFILSSKKLLLSDSGFYLCAWSVNQRGTHYGYTFGSGTRLTVV.

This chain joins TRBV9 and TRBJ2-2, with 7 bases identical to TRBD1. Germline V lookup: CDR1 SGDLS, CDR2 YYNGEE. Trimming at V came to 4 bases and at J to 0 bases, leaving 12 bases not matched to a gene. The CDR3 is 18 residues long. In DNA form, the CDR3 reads TGTGCCAGCAGCCCGAGGGGGCAGGGGTCCCCGAACACCGGGGAGCTGTTTTTT. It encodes CASSPRGQGSPNTGELFF. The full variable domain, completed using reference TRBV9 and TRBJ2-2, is DSGVTQTPKHLITATGQRVTLRCSPRSGDLSVYWYQQSLDQGLQFLIQYYNGEERAKGNILERFSAQQFPDLHSELNLSSLELGDSALYFCASSPRGQGSPNTGELFFGEGSRLTVL.

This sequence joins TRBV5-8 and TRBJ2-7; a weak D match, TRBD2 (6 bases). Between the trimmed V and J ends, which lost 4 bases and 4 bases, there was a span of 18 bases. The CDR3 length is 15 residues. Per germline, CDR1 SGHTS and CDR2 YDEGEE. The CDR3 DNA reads TGTGCCAGCAGCATACAAGCCCTGGGGGGATACGAGCAGTACTTC. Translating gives CASSIQALGGYEQYF.

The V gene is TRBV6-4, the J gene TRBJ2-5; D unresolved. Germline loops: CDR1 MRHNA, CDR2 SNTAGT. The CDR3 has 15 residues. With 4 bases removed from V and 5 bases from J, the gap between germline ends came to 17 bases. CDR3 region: CASSVTAFPGETQYF. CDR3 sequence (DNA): TGTGCCAGCAGTGTCACCGCGTTCCCTGGGGAGACCCAGTACTTC.

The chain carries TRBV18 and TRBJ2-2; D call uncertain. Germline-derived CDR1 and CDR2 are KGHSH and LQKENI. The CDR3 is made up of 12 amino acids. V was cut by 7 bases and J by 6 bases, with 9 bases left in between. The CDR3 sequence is CASLESPGELFF. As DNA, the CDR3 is TGTGCCAGCTTGGAGAGCCCCGGGGAGCTGTTTTTT.

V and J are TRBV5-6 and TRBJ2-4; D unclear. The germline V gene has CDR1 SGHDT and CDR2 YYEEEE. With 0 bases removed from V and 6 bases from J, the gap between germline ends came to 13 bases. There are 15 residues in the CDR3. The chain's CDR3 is CASSLVSHSLNIQYF. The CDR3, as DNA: TGTGCCAGCAGCTTGGTCTCCCACTCCTTAAACATTCAGTACTTC.

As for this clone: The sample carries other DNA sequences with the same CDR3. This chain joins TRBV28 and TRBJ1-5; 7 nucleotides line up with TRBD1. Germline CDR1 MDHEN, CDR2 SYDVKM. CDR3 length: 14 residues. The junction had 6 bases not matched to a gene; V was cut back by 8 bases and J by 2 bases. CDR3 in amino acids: CASRRQGGNQPQHF. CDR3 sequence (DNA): TGTGCCAGCCGAAGACAGGGTGGCAATCAGCCCCAGCATTTT.